The TCR beta chain described here comes from a study of blood T cell repertoires in COVID-19. Study-wide context: The United States, Italy and Spain supplied acute and convalescent COVID-19 samples.

Per germline, CDR1 SGHRS and CDR2 YFSETQ. This CDR3 is 15 amino acids long. J was trimmed by 2 bases and V by 2 bases; bases with no gene match: 4. In the original workflow: Using reference gene primer amplification, nucleated cell counts were estimated. Produced via immunoSEQ multiplex PCR; TCRdb's table is partial and in-frame only. V and J calls and clone size follow that table, whereas D and trimming were derived from the DNA. This repertoire shows approximately 76,000 clones, 85% to 90% found once; its top ten account for approximately 15%. This chain joins TRBV5-1 and TRBJ1-3, with 7 bases identical to TRBD1. Sequenced input: peripheral blood. This sequence was found in a man older than 75 in a cohort sampled during active COVID-19. CDR3 nucleotides: TGCGCCAGCAGCTTAACAGGGGTGACTGGAAACACCATATATTTT. It is translated as CASSLTGVTGNTIYF.